A selection of T cell receptor beta chains follows, all from one sample in a study of T cell responses to AZD1222 COVID-19 vaccine. TCRdb's copy holds only in-frame clones and misses some; the assay was immunoSEQ multiplex PCR. The sample has about 130,000 clones, about nine tenths seen once. The specimen was peripheral blood, collected 28 days after the second AZD1222 dose. The receptors were gathered from an adult who received the AZD1222 COVID-19 vaccine. Both conserved end residues are part of each CDR3. Each record gives: V gene, J gene, D gene, clone size, CDR3 DNA, CDR3 protein. The D gene is left open where the match is weak. The listing skips clone size in some rows; elsewhere it reads once, few, many or a size class.

>TRBV6-4|TRBJ2-1|TRBD1|.
TGTGCCAGCAGTGTAAACAGGGGTCTCTACAATGAGCAGTTCTTC
CASSVNRGLYNEQFF
>TRBV7-3|TRBJ1-5|.|once
TGTGCCAGCAGCTTAAGGACAGCGCCGAATGAGCCCCAGCATTTT
CASSLRTAPNEPQHF
>TRBV28|TRBJ1-6|.|once
TGTGCCAGCAGTTTATTTGGTAGGGGAGGGTCACCCCTCCACTTT
CASSLFGRGGSPLHF
>TRBV6-5|TRBJ2-5|TRBD2|.
TGTGCCAGCAGTCGCCTCGGGACTAAAAAAGAGACCCAGTACTTC
CASSRLGTKKETQYF
>TRBV5-5|TRBJ2-1|.|.
TGTGCCAGCAGCGGCTCGTTATCCCCAAGGGCCAATGAGCAGTTCTTC
CASSGSLSPRANEQFF
>TRBV4-1|TRBJ1-3|.|.
TGCGCCAGCAGCCTTTGGGGTTCCCCTGGAAACACCATATATTTT
CASSLWGSPGNTIYF
>TRBV7-2|TRBJ1-1|.|.
TGTGCCAGCAGCTTAGATCGTACGACTGAAGCTTTCTTT
CASSLDRTTEAFF
>TRBV29-1|TRBJ1-2|TRBD1|.
TGCAGCGTTCAAGGGGACAGTTCAGACCCTTATGGCTACACCTTC
CSVQGDSSDPYGYTF
>TRBV7-3|TRBJ2-5|TRBD1|.
TGTGCCAGCAGCCAAGGACAGGGAGAGACCCAGTACTTC
CASSQGQGETQYF
>TRBV24-1|TRBJ2-2|.|.
TGTGCCACCAGGGGTAGGATAAACACCGGGGAGCTGTTTTTT
CATRGRINTGELFF
>TRBV9|TRBJ1-5|TRBD1|.
TGTGCCAGCAGCCCGACAGGGACTCAGCCCCAGCATTTT
CASSPTGTQPQHF
>TRBV6-5|TRBJ1-4|TRBD1|.
TGTGCCAGCAGTTACAGGGGGCTTGGTAATGAAAAACTGTTTTTT
CASSYRGLGNEKLFF
>TRBV5-6|TRBJ1-4|.|few
TGTGCCAGCAGCTTATTGGACAGCCACTTCAATGAAAAACTGTTTTTT
CASSLLDSHFNEKLFF
>TRBV10-3|TRBJ2-1|TRBD2|.
TGTGCCATCAGTGGGGGACTAGCGGGAGAAGAGCAGTTCTTC
CAISGGLAGEEQFF
>TRBV5-6|TRBJ1-1|.|.
TGTGCCAGCAGCTTGGGGGGAGTGAGGACTGAAGCTTTCTTT
CASSLGGVRTEAFF
>TRBV2|TRBJ2-7|TRBD1|.
TGTGCCACCCGGGACAGGGATCCCAACGAGCAGTACTTC
CATRDRDPNEQYF
>TRBV2|TRBJ2-5|.|once
TGTGCCAGCAGAAACAGACAGGGAGGGGAGACCCAGTACTTC
CASRNRQGGETQYF
>TRBV3-1/TRBV3-2|TRBJ2-5|TRBD2|.
TGTGCCAGCAGCCAAGTGGAAGCGGGAGGGCGAGAGACCCAGTACTTC
CASSQVEAGGRETQYF
>TRBV15|TRBJ2-1|TRBD2|.
TGTGCCACCAGCAGTGAGGGGAGCGGGAGGACCTACAATGAGCAGTTCTTC
CATSSEGSGRTYNEQFF
>TRBV19|TRBJ1-1|.|.
TGTGCCAGTACCGATTCATTAGGCGCCCGGACAGAAGCTTTCTTT
CASTDSLGARTEAFF
>TRBV5-8|TRBJ1-1|.|.
TGTGCCAGCAGCTTGGCCTGGCAGTTGATGAACACTGAAGCTTTCTTT
CASSLAWQLMNTEAFF
>TRBV3-1/TRBV3-2|TRBJ1-2|TRBD1|.
TGTGCCAGCAGCCAGTGGACAGGGTATGGCTACACCTTC
CASSQWTGYGYTF
>TRBV19|TRBJ2-7|.|once
TGTGCCAGTAATGGGTTTGGCAGAAGCTCCTACGAGCAGTACTTC
CASNGFGRSSYEQYF
>TRBV24-1|TRBJ2-3|.|.
TGTGCCACCAGTGGGAAGGACCGGGGTCACACCACGGATACGCAGTATTTT
CATSGKDRGHTTDTQYF
>TRBV27|TRBJ1-5|.|once
TGTGCCAGCAGGGCCCTCCGGGACCTTAAACAGCCCCAGCATTTT
CASRALRDLKQPQHF
>TRBV10-3|TRBJ2-1|.|few
TGTGCCATCACCTCAGAGTCGGGGCGCTCCTACAATGAGCAGTTCTTC
CAITSESGRSYNEQFF
>TRBV5-1|TRBJ1-6|.|.
TGCGCCAGCAGCTTGGCCCAGCAGGGTCGGTCACCCCTCCACTTT
CASSLAQQGRSPLHF
>TRBV6-5|TRBJ2-7|TRBD1|.
TGTGCCAGCAGTTACTCGCCGGGACAGCATACCTACGAGCAGTACTTC
CASSYSPGQHTYEQYF
>TRBV11-3|TRBJ2-7|TRBD2|.
TGTGCCAGCAGCTTAGATTTGACTAGCGGGAGTAACGAGCAGTACTTC
CASSLDLTSGSNEQYF
>TRBV5-1|TRBJ1-1|TRBD1|.
TGCGCCAGCAGCTTGGGGACAGGGGGGTTGTGGAGTGAAGCTTTCTTT
CASSLGTGGLWSEAFF
>TRBV28|TRBJ1-2|TRBD1|.
TGTGCCAGCAGTCTCTCACCGGGACAGGGGGCTCCTCACTTC
CASSLSPGQGAPHF
>TRBV12-3/TRBV12-4|TRBJ2-5|.|.
TGTGCCAGCAGTTATTGGGGTCAAGAGACCCAGTACTTC
CASSYWGQETQYF
>TRBV27|TRBJ1-1|TRBD1|.
TGTGCCAGCATCAAGGGGGCCCCGAACACTGAAGCTTTCTTT
CASIKGAPNTEAFF
>TRBV28|TRBJ1-5|TRBD1|.
TGTGCCAGCAGTCCCGGAGGGCAGGGGGGCAATCAGCCCCAGCATTTT
CASSPGGQGGNQPQHF
>TRBV4-1|TRBJ1-5|TRBD1|.
TGCGCCAGCACCCCATATGACAGGGGGGGCAATCAGCCCCAGCATTTT
CASTPYDRGGNQPQHF
>TRBV29-1|TRBJ1-1|TRBD1|.
TGCAGCGTTGGCAGGGGGCGGGGCACTGAAGCTTTCTTT
CSVGRGRGTEAFF
>TRBV27|TRBJ2-7|.|.
TGTGCCAGCAGTTTAGTCGCAGGGTTCTACGAGCAGTACTTC
CASSLVAGFYEQYF
>TRBV7-3|TRBJ1-5|TRBD1|once
TGTGCCAGCAGCTCAGGGGGGGGACAGCCCCAGCATTTT
CASSSGGGQPQHF
>TRBV29-1|TRBJ1-3|.|.
TGCAGCGTTGGCCGGGAGTCTGGAAACACCATATATTTT
CSVGRESGNTIYF
>TRBV19|TRBJ2-7|TRBD1|.
TGTGCCAGTAGTTCAAGTGGTGGACAGGGAGGCGAGCAGTACTTC
CASSSSGGQGGEQYF
>TRBV20-1|TRBJ1-4|TRBD1|.
TGCAGTGCTAGTGTGCGGCAGGGGGCGGAAAAACTGTTTTTT
CSASVRQGAEKLFF
>TRBV9|TRBJ1-3|.|.
TGTGCCAGCAGCGTAACCGAGTCCTCTGGAAACACCATATATTTT
CASSVTESSGNTIYF
>TRBV28|TRBJ1-5|.|.
TGTGCCAGCAGTTTACTGGATCCCATTAATCAGCCCCAGCATTTT
CASSLLDPINQPQHF
>TRBV19|TRBJ1-2|TRBD1|.
TGTGCCAGTAGTACGGACAGGGCGGAGTACTATGGCTACACCTTC
CASSTDRAEYYGYTF
>TRBV5-1|TRBJ1-6|TRBD1|.
TGCGCCAGCAGCTTCCATTACCGGGACAGGCGGAATTCACCCCTCCACTTT
CASSFHYRDRRNSPLHF
>TRBV10-2|TRBJ1-1|.|.
TGCGCCAGCAGGGGGGCCTTGGACACTGAAGCTTTCTTT
CASRGALDTEAFF
>TRBV5-1|TRBJ2-3|.|.
TGCGCCACCCGCCTGGACAGCACAGATACGCAGTATTTT
CATRLDSTDTQYF
>TRBV10-2|TRBJ2-3|TRBD2|.
TGCGCCAGCAATCCGGGAGGGGCTAGCGGGCGCGTCACAGATACGCAGTATTTT
CASNPGGASGRVTDTQYF
>TRBV5-1|TRBJ2-5|.|.
TGCGCCAGCAGCCCGGGGAACTACCAAGAGACCCAGTACTTC
CASSPGNYQETQYF
>TRBV7-9|TRBJ1-5|.|.
TGTGCCAGCAGCTTAGACCGGGCTCAGCCCCAGCATTTT
CASSLDRAQPQHF
>TRBV12-3/TRBV12-4|TRBJ1-1|.|.
TGTGCCAGCAACTCGCAGCTGAACACTGAAGCTTTCTTT
CASNSQLNTEAFF
>TRBV3-1/TRBV3-2|TRBJ2-7|.|.
TGTGCCAGCAGCCAAGTACTTCTCAGGCAGGGGGGTTACGAGCAGTACTTC
CASSQVLLRQGGYEQYF
>TRBV5-1|TRBJ2-1|TRBD2|.
TGCGCCAGCAGCTCTGGTAATGTAGCGGGAGGGTATGAGCAGTTCTTC
CASSSGNVAGGYEQFF
>TRBV2|TRBJ2-3|TRBD2|.
TGTGCCAGCAGTGAGGGGGGGACTAGCGTAGATACGCAGTATTTT
CASSEGGTSVDTQYF
>TRBV30|TRBJ1-5|.|.
TGTGCCTGGAGTATAGGGGTAAGCAATCAGCCCCAGCATTTT
CAWSIGVSNQPQHF
>TRBV24-1|TRBJ2-3|.|.
TGTGCCACGGGCAGGGGGGGAACAGATACGCAGTATTTT
CATGRGGTDTQYF
>TRBV6-2/TRBV6-3|TRBJ2-1|TRBD2|.
TGTGCCAGCAGTTCACCCTACCCTAGCGGGATCGACAATGAGCAGTTCTTC
CASSSPYPSGIDNEQFF
>TRBV10-2|TRBJ2-5|TRBD2|.
TGCGCCAGCAGTAAACTAGCGAAAGAGACCCAGTACTTC
CASSKLAKETQYF
>TRBV5-1|TRBJ1-2|TRBD1|.
TGCGCCAGCAGCTCGACAGGGGTGGACTATGGCTACACCTTC
CASSSTGVDYGYTF